Presented here are 20 T cell receptor beta chains from one specimen sequenced in a study of blood T cells in healthy people across ages. Alongside a J-beta primer mix, a sample-barcoded 5' primer served in a second PCR lasting about 6 to 12 cycles. MiXCR, applied by TCRdb to the 5' RACE reads, yields one record per CDR3 protein. The top ten clones hold around 18% of a sample with around 620,000 distinct CDR3 sequences, about 25% of them seen once. Material: blood. The receptors shown here come from a woman in her 70s in good health.

The CDR3 DNA follows: TGTGCCAGCAGCTTCTCTGGGAACGAGCAGTACTTC. It is translated as CASSFSGNEQYF. The chain joins TRBV7-9 to TRBJ2-7, with D unresolved. Trimming removed 3 bases from V and 5 bases from J, with 8 bases in between. CDR1 and CDR2 (germline): SEHNR, FQNEAQ (reference sequence). The CDR3 covers 12 residues.

A few counts support this clonotype. The chain couples TRBV20-1 to TRBJ1-6, with a tentative D call TRBD1 (5 bases). This CDR3 spans 16 amino acids. The V and J ends lost 0 bases and 7 bases respectively, with 16 bases between them. CDR1 and CDR2 from the germline V gene are DFQATT and SNEGSKA (reference sequence). In DNA form, the CDR3 reads TGCAGTGCTAGAGATGCGGGGGTCGGGGAAAATTCACCCCTCCACTTT. Translation gives CSARDAGVGENSPLHF.

This chain connects TRBV7-3 to TRBJ2-1, with D unresolved. There are 13 residues in the CDR3. V gave up 0 bases and J gave up 12 bases, with 12 bases separating them. The germline V gene has CDR1 SGHTA and CDR2 FQGTGA. CDR3 in DNA: TGTGCCAGCAGCTTAACGGCCGGCCTTGGGCAGTTCTTC. The encoded protein is CASSLTAGLGQFF.

This clonotype has just a few counts. This chain uses TRBV27 with TRBJ2-1; no firm D call. CDR3 length: 14 amino acids. Trimming took off 5 bases at V and 0 bases at J, with 8 bases between the two ends. Germline-derived CDR1 and CDR2 are MNHEY and SMNVEV (reference sequence). CDR3 sequence reads: CASSSFSSYNEQFF. CDR3 nucleotide sequence: TGTGCCAGCAGTAGCTTCAGCTCCTACAATGAGCAGTTCTTC.

This chain uses TRBV4-3 with TRBJ2-4; 13 bases agree with TRBD2. V was clipped by 1 base and J by 1 base; unmatched bases: 7. There are 19 residues in the CDR3. The V gene's germline CDR1 is LGHNA and CDR2 YSLEER. CDR3 sequence: CASSQGRTSGGRAKNIQYF. CDR3 coding DNA: TGCGCCAGCAGCCAAGGTCGGACTAGCGGGGGCCGGGCCAAAAACATTCAGTACTTC.

The V call is TRBV6-2 or TRBV6-3, the J call TRBJ2-3, with 12 bases fitting TRBD2. CDR1 is MNHEY and CDR2 is SVGEGT in the germline V gene. The junction had 1 base not matched to a gene; V was cut back by 6 bases and J by 6 bases. This CDR3 region has 13 residues. The CDR3 bases are TGTGCCAGCAGCGGACTAGCGGGGGATACGCAGTATTTT. Protein product: CASSGLAGDTQYF.

This clonotype was detected a few times. One junction end disagrees with the germline gene, perhaps due to a read error. The gene calls are TRBV12-3 or TRBV12-4 and TRBJ2-5, with D perhaps TRBD2 (5 bases). There are 14 residues in the CDR3. DNA for the CDR3: TGTGCCACCAGTAGAGAGGCGGGTGTAGAGACCCAGTACTTC. As protein: CATSREAGVETQYF.

This clonotype was detected only a few times. V and J are TRBV7-2 and TRBJ1-2, with D perhaps TRBD1 (6 bases). Trimming shortened V by 5 bases and J by 7 bases, and 20 bases separated the two germline ends. Germline CDR1 reads SGHTA; CDR2 reads FQGNSA. This CDR3 contains 15 residues. CDR3 loop: CASSPEGGLGSGYTF. The CDR3 DNA reads TGTGCCAGCAGCCCCGAGGGGGGGCTGGGATCTGGCTACACCTTC. Based on the CDR3 plus reference TRBV7-2 and TRBJ1-2, the full variable domain is GAGVSQSPSNKVTEKGKDVELRCDPISGHTALYWYRQSLGQGLEFLIYFQGNSAPDKSGLPSDRFSAERTGGSVSTLTIQRTQQEDSAVYLCASSPEGGLGSGYTFGSGTRLTVV.

The J gene is TRBJ1-2, the V gene TRBV10-3, with 9 nucleotides matching TRBD1. The CDR3 covers 17 residues. J lost 5 bases, V lost 1 base, and 11 bases had no gene match. From germline, CDR1 is ENHRY and CDR2 SYGVKD. The CDR3 is CAISELGTGTSGYGYTF. The DNA of the CDR3 is TGTGCCATCAGTGAGTTAGGGACAGGGACAAGTGGGTATGGCTACACCTTC.

The chain employs TRBV20-1 and TRBJ2-5, with 10 bases fitting TRBD1. The tail of the sequence fits TRBJ2-7 better, so the J call may be wrong. CDR3 length: 15 amino acids. The germline gives CDR1 DFQATT, CDR2 SNEGSKA (reference sequence). The CDR3 spells CSAREPGTGAYEQYF. The DNA of the CDR3 is TGCAGTGCTAGAGAACCGGGGACAGGGGCCTACGAGCAGTACTTC.

V gene TRBV6-2 or TRBV6-3 combines with J gene TRBJ1-2, with D possibly TRBD1 on 5 matching bases. The V gene lost 5 bases and the J gene lost 4 bases, with 20 bases spanning the gap. The CDR3 totals 16 residues. Per germline, CDR1 MNHEY and CDR2 SVGEGT. CDR3: CASSPTWGNLGYGYTF. For the CDR3, the DNA is TGTGCCAGCAGTCCCACCTGGGGCAACTTGGGCTATGGCTACACCTTC.

The chain combines TRBV3-1 with TRBJ1-4, with D hard to call. The V end lost 1 base, the J end lost 0 bases, and 9 bases lay between the germline ends. Germline V gives CDR1 LGHDT, CDR2 YNNKEL (reference sequence). CDR3 size: 16 residues. CDR3 in amino acids: CASSQAGIATNEKLFF. The CDR3 DNA follows: TGTGCCAGCAGCCAAGCGGGGATTGCAACTAATGAAAAACTGTTTTTT. The whole variable domain, remainder taken from reference TRBV3-1 and TRBJ1-4, is DTAVSQTPKYLVTQMGNDKSIKCEQNLGHDTMYWYKQDSKKFLKIMFSYNNKELIINETVPNRFSPKSPDKAHLNLHINSLELGDSAVYFCASSQAGIATNEKLFFGSGTQLSVL.

The chain uses TRBV20-1 and TRBJ2-3; 10 bases match TRBD1. V shed 7 bases and J 3 bases; nucleotides not matched to a gene: 7. This CDR3 is built from 14 residues. Germline CDR1 and CDR2: DFQATT and SNEGSKA (reference sequence). CDR3 protein: CSGLDRGSTDTQYF. The CDR3 DNA reads TGCAGTGGCCTGGACAGGGGGTCTACAGATACGCAGTATTTT.

The chain recombines TRBV14 with TRBJ2-3; perhaps TRBD2 as D (7 bases). V was cut by 1 base and J by 2 bases, with 13 bases left in between. Germline V gene sequence: CDR1 SGHDN, CDR2 FVKESK. The CDR3 has 16 amino acids. The CDR3 DNA is TGTGCCAGCAGCCAAGCCGGGGGGCGGAACACAGATACGCAGTATTTT. Its protein is CASSQAGGRNTDTQYF.

This clonotype occurred a few times. The chain couples TRBV7-9 to TRBJ1-1, with D uncertain. This CDR3 is 16 amino acids long. CDR1 and CDR2 (germline): SEHNR, FQNEAQ (reference sequence). V dropped 2 bases and J dropped 0 bases, with 13 bases sitting between them. The CDR3 here is CASSLSGRGLNTEAFF. CDR3 coding DNA: TGTGCCAGCAGCTTATCCGGACGAGGTTTGAACACTGAAGCTTTCTTT.

This chain uses TRBV20-1 with TRBJ1-2; TRBD1 is a possible D gene (5 bases). This CDR3 is 15 amino acids long. V was cut by 1 base and J by 7 bases, with 19 bases left in between. Germline-derived CDR1 and CDR2 are DFQATT and SNEGSKA (reference sequence). The CDR3, as DNA: TGCAGTGCTAGAGTCCCCGGCAGGGTCGGGAGTGGCTACACCTTC. Protein: CSARVPGRVGSGYTF.

This clonotype came up a few times. This chain links TRBV7-3 with TRBJ2-5; D perhaps matches TRBD2 (5 bases). V dropped 5 bases and J dropped 4 bases, with 11 bases sitting between them. In germline, CDR1 is SGHTA, CDR2 FQGTGA. The CDR3 is 13 residues long. The CDR3 nucleotides are TGTGCCAGCAGCAGAGGGTCCCGAGAGACCCAGTACTTC. It is translated as CASSRGSRETQYF.

This chain joins TRBV29-1 and TRBJ2-6, with D possibly TRBD2 on 6 matching bases. From germline, CDR1 is SQVTM and CDR2 ANQGSEA. Deletions cut 4 bases from V and 1 base from J, with 14 bases between. The CDR3 totals 16 residues. CDR3 loop: CSVALRGLSGANVLTF. As DNA, the CDR3 is TGCAGCGTTGCCCTACGGGGGTTATCTGGGGCCAACGTCCTGACTTTC. The full variable domain, in which reference TRBV29-1 and TRBJ2-6 provide the parts outside the CDR3, is SAVISQKPSRDICQRGTSLTIQCQVDSQVTMMFWYRQQPGQSLTLIATANQGSEATYESGFVIDKFPISRPNLTFSTLTVSNMSPEDSSIYLCSVALRGLSGANVLTFGAGSRLTVL.

The V and J genes are TRBV6-5 and TRBJ1-2, with 7 bases lining up with TRBD1. Looked up from germline, CDR1 is MNHEY and CDR2 is SVGAGI. V shed 6 bases and J 5 bases; nucleotides not matched to a gene: 6. The CDR3 has 13 amino acids. The CDR3 sequence is CASRGQLGYGYTF. The CDR3 nucleotides read TGTGCCAGCAGGGGACAGTTAGGGTATGGCTACACCTTC.

The sample holds a few counts of this clonotype. V gene TRBV7-9 combines with J gene TRBJ2-5, with D perhaps TRBD2 (5 bases). The CDR3 sequence is 14 residues long. Germline V gene data show CDR1 as SEHNR and CDR2 as FQNEAQ (reference sequence). Trimming took off 5 bases at V and 3 bases at J, with 13 bases between the two ends. CDR3 nucleotide sequence: TGTGCCAGCAGCCAAAGTCCGGGGAAAGAGACCCAGTACTTC. The encoded protein is CASSQSPGKETQYF.